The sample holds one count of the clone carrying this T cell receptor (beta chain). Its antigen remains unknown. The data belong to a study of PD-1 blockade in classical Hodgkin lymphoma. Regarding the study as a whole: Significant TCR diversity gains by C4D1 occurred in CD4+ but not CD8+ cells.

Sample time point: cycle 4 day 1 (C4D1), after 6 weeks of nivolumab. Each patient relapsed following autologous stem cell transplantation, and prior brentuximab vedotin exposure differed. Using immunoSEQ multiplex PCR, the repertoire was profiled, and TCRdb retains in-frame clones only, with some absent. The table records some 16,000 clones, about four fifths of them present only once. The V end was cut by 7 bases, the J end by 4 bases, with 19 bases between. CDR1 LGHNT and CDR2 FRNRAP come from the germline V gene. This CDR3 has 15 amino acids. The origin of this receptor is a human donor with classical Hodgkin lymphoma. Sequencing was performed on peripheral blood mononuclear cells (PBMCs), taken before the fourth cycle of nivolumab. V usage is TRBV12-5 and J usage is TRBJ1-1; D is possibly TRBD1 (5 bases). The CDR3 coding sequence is TGTGCTAGTGTTCCATCTGGGGCGCAGGGCACTGAAGCTTTCTTT. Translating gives CASVPSGAQGTEAFF.